The clone carrying this TCR beta chain was counted a few times. This entry is derived from a study of beta chain features in type 1 diabetes. The whole isolated RNA underwent reverse transcription, so sequencing captured expressed TCRB transcripts. TCRdb keeps only in-frame clones here, not all; method: immunoSEQ multiplex PCR. Of hundreds of thousands of clones listed, about 12% are singletons. The V segment lost 1 base and the J segment 4 bases; nucleotides outside the gene matches: 3. Germline values: CDR1 SGHNT, CDR2 YYREEE (reference sequence). This CDR3 region has 15 residues. The TCR comes from a man aged 18 to 35 in good health. This rearrangement joins TRBV5-4 to TRBJ2-5, with 11 bases fitting TRBD2. Sequencing input: naive CD4+ T cells from blood. CDR3 residues: CASSLNSGGAETQYF. In nucleotides, the CDR3 is TGTGCCAGCAGCTTGAATAGCGGGGGGGCAGAGACCCAGTACTTC.